This T cell receptor (beta chain) was documented in a study of T cells after yellow fever vaccination. Study overall: The fractions with low cell numbers were processed using SMART-Seq v4 Ultra Low Input.

General study findings and limits: Peaking on day 5 versus 15, the secondary response was faster but weaker.

This clonotype was detected only a few times. Its antigen is currently unknown. This CDR3 comprises 13 residues. Trimming removed 6 bases from V and 1 base from J, with 10 bases in between. Germline loops: CDR1 MNHNS, CDR2 SASEGT. For TCR, cDNA came from 5'RACE template switching, which added a universal primer site and UMIs. TCRdb fed the 5' RACE reads into MiXCR, producing one record per CDR3 protein. In the table there are about 230,000 distinct CDR3 sequences, 5.5% to 8.5% of which are singletons. The V call is TRBV6-1, the J call TRBJ2-7; the D is unclear. The origin of this receptor is a man aged 30-40 years who received the YFV17D yellow fever vaccine. Sequencing was performed on CD4+ T cells sorted from PBMCs, taken on the day of the yellow fever booster vaccination. This CDR3 is CASSPPESYEQYF. The CDR3, as DNA: TGTGCCAGCAGCCCCCCTGAATCCTACGAGCAGTACTTC.